The 16 T cell receptor beta chains below all came from one sample that was sequenced in a study of graft-versus-host responses after intestinal transplantation. The data were produced by immunoSEQ multiplex PCR, yet TCRdb's version contains in-frame clones alone and is incomplete. Altogether approximately 71,000 clones are present, around 90% being singletons, with the ten largest covering around 2.7%. Their recognized antigens are unknown. The input for sequencing was unstimulated CD8+ T cells sorted from spleen or lymph node cells, taken before intestinal transplant. The source of these receptors is a human donor who received an intestinal transplant.

The genes are TRBV5-5 and TRBJ2-7; TRBD1 matches 10 bases. V shed 4 bases, J shed 6 bases, and the junction held 10 bases outside the gene matches. CDR1 and CDR2 from the germline V gene are SGHKS and YYEKEE (reference sequence). This CDR3 is built from 15 residues. The CDR3 DNA sequence: TGTGCCAGCAGCGGCATCGGACAGGGGGTTACCGAGCAGTACTTC. Translated, it gives CASSGIGQGVTEQYF. The full variable domain, completed using reference TRBV5-5 and TRBJ2-7, is DAGVTQSPTHLIKTRGQQVTLRCSPISGHKSVSWYQQVLGQGPQFIFQYYEKEERGRGNFPDRFSARQFPNYSSELNVNALLLGDSALYLCASSGIGQGVTEQYFGPGTRLTVT.

The chain carries TRBV4-2 and TRBJ2-1; 7 nucleotides agree with TRBD1. J gave up 0 bases and V 4 bases, and 9 bases lay outside the gene matches. The CDR3 runs 17 residues. Germline V gene sequence: CDR1 LGHNA, CDR2 YNFKEQ. The CDR3, as DNA: TGTGCCAGCAGCCCCCCTCGAGGGACAGCCTCCTACAATGAGCAGTTCTTC. Translated, it gives CASSPPRGTASYNEQFF.

The V gene is TRBV19, the J gene TRBJ1-1, with a weak D call TRBD1 (5 bases). The ends were cut back, 5 bases at V and 0 bases at J, with 16 bases in the middle. CDR3 length: 16 residues. Per germline, CDR1 LNHDA and CDR2 SQIVND (reference sequence). CDR3 sequence: CASSWGVGSLNTEAFF. The CDR3 nucleotides are TGTGCCAGTAGTTGGGGGGTTGGGTCCCTGAACACTGAAGCTTTCTTT.

V is TRBV7-6 and J is TRBJ2-5; 8 positions match TRBD2. J was trimmed by 3 bases and V by 2 bases; bases with no gene match: 8. From germline, CDR1 is SGHVS and CDR2 FNYEAQ. CDR3 length equals 16 residues. This chain's CDR3 is CASSLLRTSREETQYF. The CDR3 coding sequence is TGTGCCAGCAGCTTACTCAGGACTAGCAGGGAAGAGACCCAGTACTTC.

Turning to this clone: At one end the junction does not follow the germline gene, possibly because of a read error. V and J are TRBV29-1 and TRBJ2-3; possibly TRBD2 for D (5 bases). The CDR3 runs to 17 residues. Germline CDR1 reads SQVTM; CDR2 reads ANQGSEA. CDR3 loop: CSAEPARGSFDTDTQYF. The CDR3 coding sequence is TGCAGCGCTGAACCGGCCAGAGGGTCCTTCGACACAGATACGCAGTATTTT.

The chain has TRBV4-1 and TRBJ1-4; TRBD1 might be the D (5 bases). The CDR3 is 14 residues long. Germline loops: CDR1 MGHRA, CDR2 YSYEKL. Trimming left V 4 bases short and J 10 bases short, with 16 bases between. The CDR3 DNA sequence: TGCGCCAGCAGCCGAGTCGGGGGAGCGGGAAAACTGTTTTTT. It translates to CASSRVGGAGKLFF.

CDR3: CVTGGGRYNEQFF. The CDR3 coding sequence is TGCGTTACGGGCGGGGGAAGGTACAATGAGCAGTTCTTC. V usage is TRBV29-1 and J usage is TRBJ2-1; 7 nucleotides line up with TRBD2. This CDR3 spans 13 amino acids. Per the germline V gene, CDR1 is SQVTM and CDR2 is ANQGSEA.

CDR3 sequence reads: CASSAGGKNIQYF. In nucleotides, the CDR3 is TGTGCCAGCAGTGCAGGGGGCAAAAACATTCAGTACTTC. The J gene is TRBJ2-4, the V gene TRBV2; 7 bases are a match to TRBD1. CDR3 length: 13 residues. CDR1 and CDR2 from the germline V gene are SNHLY and FYNNEI. J gave up 3 bases and V 4 bases, and 0 bases lay outside the gene matches.

This clone appeared a few times. This CDR3 reads CSVATDLAKNIQYF. The CDR3 nucleotides are TGCAGCGTCGCGACAGACCTAGCCAAAAACATTCAGTACTTC. V and J are TRBV29-1 and TRBJ2-4, with D possibly TRBD1 on 5 matching bases. Trimming cost V 6 bases and J 0 bases, with 12 bases left between them. The CDR3 covers 14 residues. Germline V gives CDR1 SQVTM, CDR2 ANQGSEA.

V gene TRBV2 combines with J gene TRBJ2-1, with D possibly TRBD2 on 5 matching bases. The germline V gene encodes CDR1 SNHLY and CDR2 FYNNEI. This CDR3 is built from 15 residues. V dropped 1 base and J dropped 9 bases, with 16 bases sitting between them. For the CDR3, the DNA is TGTGCCAGCAGTGAAGTCGGTAGCGCATCCAGTGAGCAGTTCTTC. Protein product: CASSEVGSASSEQFF.

The chain uses TRBV9 and TRBJ1-5, with a tentative D call TRBD1 (5 bases). The CDR3 has 14 amino acids. The germline gives CDR1 SGDLS, CDR2 YYNGEE. Trimming took off 0 bases at V and 1 base at J, with 5 bases between the two ends. The CDR3 sequence: CASSVEGSNQPQHF. The CDR3 region has the DNA TGTGCCAGCAGCGTAGAGGGGAGCAATCAGCCCCAGCATTTT.

This chain joins TRBV5-6 and TRBJ2-6; 7 nucleotides agree with TRBD1. Trimming removed 2 bases from V and 0 bases from J; junction bases left unmatched: 8. The CDR3 has 18 residues. Germline V gives CDR1 SGHDT, CDR2 YYEEEE. The CDR3 region is CASSFRNRGASGANVLTF. CDR3 in DNA: TGTGCCAGCAGCTTTAGGAACAGGGGAGCCTCTGGGGCCAACGTCCTGACTTTC.

The rearrangement links TRBV5-6 to TRBJ2-2; maybe TRBD2 (7 bases). This CDR3 spans 14 amino acids. Trimming shortened V by 8 bases and J by 5 bases, and 16 bases separated the two germline ends. Germline loops: CDR1 SGHDT, CDR2 YYEEEE. In DNA form, the CDR3 reads TGTGCCAGTCAAGCCGGGGGGCCTACCGGGGAGCTGTTTTTT. This gives the protein CASQAGGPTGELFF.

This chain links TRBV5-4 with TRBJ1-6; D is perhaps TRBD1 (6 bases). V was trimmed by 1 base and J by 7 bases, leaving 18 bases between them. The CDR3 has 17 amino acids. The germline gives CDR1 SGHNT, CDR2 YYREEE (reference sequence). CDR3 sequence reads: CASSLSRPTGQNSPLHF. Written as DNA, the CDR3 is TGTGCCAGCAGCTTGTCCCGCCCGACAGGCCAAAATTCACCCCTCCACTTT.

CDR3 sequence: CASSPRQTNQPQHF. DNA for the CDR3: TGTGCCAGCAGTCCGCGACAGACCAATCAGCCCCAGCATTTT. The rearrangement joins TRBV6-5 to TRBJ1-5; D perhaps matches TRBD1 (5 bases). CDR1 is MNHEY, CDR2 SVGAGI, per germline. V was trimmed by 5 bases and J by 3 bases, leaving 11 bases between them. The CDR3 spans 14 residues.

This clone occurred a few times. The genes are TRBV5-1 and TRBJ2-7; TRBD1 matches at 8 bases. CDR3 length equals 15 residues. Per germline, CDR1 SGHRS and CDR2 YFSETQ. V was pared by 2 bases and J by 3 bases, with 7 bases of the junction left unmatched. CDR3 nucleotide sequence: TGCGCCAGCAGCTTTACCCGGACAGGGATCTACGAGCAGTACTTC. It specifies CASSFTRTGIYEQYF.